The 23 T cell receptor beta chains below come from one sample, sequenced in a study of shared clonotypes between healthy human individuals. Some clones are missing from TCRdb's copy, which holds only in-frame ones; the method was immunoSEQ multiplex PCR. The repertoire includes a few million clones, more than 80% of them detected once, and under 0.45% sits in the top ten. The specimen was naive CD4+ T cells from PBMCs. The subset denotes: CD45RA+ positively selected. These receptors were taken from a man younger than 35 in good health. Some clones in this sample may be carry-over from other donors' samples.

The chain has TRBV7-3 and TRBJ2-3; 10 bases agree with TRBD2. The CDR3 extends over 13 amino acids. CDR1 is SGHTA and CDR2 is FQGTGA in the germline V gene. J lost 5 bases, V lost 8 bases, and 4 bases had no gene match. DNA of the CDR3: TGTGCCAGCGGAGCGGGAGGGTTAGATACGCAGTATTTT. This translates into CASGAGGLDTQYF.

The V and J genes are TRBV30 and TRBJ1-3, with D tentatively TRBD1 (5 bases). The V and J ends lost 2 bases and 4 bases respectively, with 12 bases between them. The CDR3 length is 14 residues. The germline CDR1 and CDR2 sequences are GTSNPN and SVGIG (reference sequence). This chain's CDR3 is CAWSPTGHGNTIYF. The CDR3 DNA follows: TGTGCCTGGAGTCCAACCGGACACGGAAACACCATATATTTT.

The chain carries TRBV7-2 and TRBJ1-1; D ambiguous. The CDR3 loop spans 15 amino acids. Trimming took 2 bases from V and 1 from J, leaving 11 bases between them. Germline V gives CDR1 SGHTA, CDR2 FQGNSA. CDR3 loop: CASSLKGRGNTEAFF. DNA of the CDR3: TGTGCCAGCAGCTTAAAAGGCCGTGGGAACACTGAAGCTTTCTTT.

The chain has TRBV10-3 and TRBJ2-1; either TRBD1 or TRBD2 may fit D (5 bases each). This CDR3 comprises 18 residues. V was pared by 4 bases and J by 6 bases, with 25 bases between. Germline V gives CDR1 ENHRY, CDR2 SYGVKD. CDR3 sequence reads: CAISGGNLEASSGNEQFF. The CDR3 DNA follows: TGTGCCATCAGTGGGGGGAATTTGGAAGCTTCCAGCGGCAATGAGCAGTTCTTC.

The chain couples TRBV28 to TRBJ1-4, with 9 bases lining up with TRBD1. CDR3 length: 14 residues. The germline V gene encodes CDR1 MDHEN and CDR2 SYDVKM. Losses at the gene ends were 6 bases for V and 7 bases for J; bases not matched to a gene: 6. The CDR3 reads CASSGTGRSEKLFF. As DNA, the CDR3 is TGTGCCAGCAGCGGGACAGGGAGGAGTGAAAAACTGTTTTTT.

The rearrangement joins TRBV11-1 to TRBJ2-3; no definite D call. The CDR3 runs 14 residues. Per germline, CDR1 SGHAT and CDR2 FQDESV (reference sequence). Trimming removed 1 base at V and 5 bases at J, with 10 bases between. This chain's CDR3 is CASSLGGAKDTQYF. The CDR3 coding sequence is TGTGCCAGCAGCTTAGGAGGAGCGAAAGATACGCAGTATTTT.

The V and J genes are TRBV28 and TRBJ1-2; a weak D match, TRBD1 (5 bases). This CDR3 is 13 amino acids long. The V end lost 5 bases, the J end lost 6 bases, and 13 bases lay between the germline ends. The germline gives CDR1 MDHEN, CDR2 SYDVKM. The CDR3 DNA reads as TGTGCCAGCAGTCCGGACATATCCCATGGCTACACCTTC. Translating gives CASSPDISHGYTF.

This rearrangement joins TRBV6-1 to TRBJ1-4; 7 positions match TRBD1. V dropped 3 bases and J dropped 8; count of bases not matched to a gene: 9. CDR1 is MNHNS and CDR2 is SASEGT in the germline V gene. The CDR3 is 15 residues long. CDR3 sequence (DNA): TGTGCCAGCAGTGACCACAGGGGAGTTTCGGAAAAACTGTTTTTT. Residues: CASSDHRGVSEKLFF.

V and J are TRBV5-1 and TRBJ2-1; 9 bases are shared with TRBD2. The CDR3 extends over 16 amino acids. V lost 2 bases, J lost 0 bases, and 3 bases stayed unmatched. Germline V gives CDR1 SGHRS, CDR2 YFSETQ. The CDR3 region is CASSFSGGSSYNEQFF. In DNA form, the CDR3 reads TGCGCCAGCAGCTTTAGCGGGGGAAGCTCCTACAATGAGCAGTTCTTC.

The chain employs TRBV5-1 and TRBJ2-1; D assignment may be TRBD1 or TRBD2 (5 bases each). This CDR3 spans 16 amino acids. The V gene lost 3 bases and the J gene lost 6 bases, with 19 bases spanning the gap. From germline, CDR1 is SGHRS and CDR2 YFSETQ. In DNA form, the CDR3 reads TGCGCCAGCAGCTGGGCCGGGACCGCCACTGCCAATGAGCAGTTCTTC. This codes for CASSWAGTATANEQFF. Drawing the rest from reference TRBV5-1 and TRBJ2-1, the complete variable domain is KAGVTQTPRYLIKTRGQQVTLSCSPISGHRSVSWYQQTPGQGLQFLFEYFSETQRNKGNFPGRFSGRQFSNSRSEMNVSTLELGDSALYLCASSWAGTATANEQFFGPGTRLTVL.

This clone was picked up one time. This rearrangement joins TRBV11-3 to TRBJ1-3; D remains unclear. Trimming pared 5 bases from V and 2 bases from J, leaving 13 bases between. This CDR3 is 15 amino acids long. Germline values: CDR1 SGHNT, CDR2 YENEEA. The chain's CDR3 is CASSPGRTAGNTIYF. The DNA for the CDR3 is TGTGCCAGCAGCCCCGGACGGACGGCTGGAAACACCATATATTTT.

To note about this clone: The same CDR3 also results from other DNA sequences found in this sample. As DNA, the CDR3 is TGTGCCAGCAGCCCGACAGGGTCCAACTATGGCTACACCTTC. Residues: CASSPTGSNYGYTF. This chain uses TRBV28 with TRBJ1-2, with 7 nucleotides matching TRBD1. The CDR3 spans 14 residues. The V gene's germline CDR1 is MDHEN and CDR2 SYDVKM. V shed 6 bases and J 2 bases; nucleotides not matched to a gene: 6.

This clone was observed once. The rearrangement links TRBV30 to TRBJ2-7; 8 positions agree with TRBD1. This CDR3 spans 17 amino acids. In germline, CDR1 is GTSNPN, CDR2 SVGIG (reference sequence). CDR3 sequence reads: CIRLSWPGGDRAGEQYF. CDR3 nucleotides: TGTATAAGACTCTCATGGCCAGGGGGCGATCGTGCGGGCGAGCAGTACTTC.

The V and J genes are TRBV28 and TRBJ1-3, with D hard to call. Trimming pared 6 bases from V and 5 bases from J, leaving 8 bases between. Germline V gene data show CDR1 as MDHEN and CDR2 as SYDVKM. This CDR3 contains 12 residues. The CDR3 here is CASSTYRNTIYF. The CDR3 DNA reads as TGTGCCAGCAGCACCTACAGAAACACCATATATTTT.

This chain connects TRBV27 to TRBJ2-5, with TRBD2 matching over 9 bases. The CDR3 covers 15 residues. Per the germline V gene, CDR1 is MNHEY and CDR2 is SMNVEV (reference sequence). With V trimmed by 1 base and J by 7 bases, 7 bases remained unmatched. CDR3 loop: CASSLLGPAGGTQYF. The CDR3, as DNA: TGTGCCAGCAGTTTATTAGGCCCAGCGGGGGGGACCCAGTACTTC.

This chain connects TRBV5-1 to TRBJ2-7; D is perhaps TRBD2 (5 bases). This CDR3 is built from 14 residues. V lost 4 bases and J lost 6, with 17 bases in between. Germline values: CDR1 SGHRS, CDR2 YFSETQ. The CDR3 DNA reads as TGCGCCAGCAGCAATGACAAATCCCGGGGCGAGCAGTACTTC. Translation: CASSNDKSRGEQYF.

The rearrangement joins TRBV5-1 to TRBJ1-1, with D uncertain. Trimming took 3 bases from V and 5 from J, leaving 14 bases between them. The germline V gene encodes CDR1 SGHRS and CDR2 YFSETQ. The CDR3 extends over 14 amino acids. This CDR3 reads CASSSQSDRTEAFF. The CDR3 bases are TGCGCCAGCAGCTCACAGAGTGATAGGACTGAAGCTTTCTTT.

The chain links TRBV9 to TRBJ2-3; the match to TRBD2 covers 10 bases. CDR1 is SGDLS, CDR2 YYNGEE, per germline. This CDR3 comprises 15 residues. V lost 2 bases, J lost 4 bases, and 4 bases stayed unmatched. The CDR3 is CASSVSGRGADTQYF. CDR3 in DNA: TGTGCCAGCAGCGTGAGCGGGAGGGGTGCAGATACGCAGTATTTT.

V usage is TRBV11-3 and J usage is TRBJ2-6; D gene unclear. V was clipped by 5 bases and J by 3 bases, with 11 bases between them. The CDR3 contains 15 residues. Germline CDR1 and CDR2: SGHNT and YENEEA. In DNA form, the CDR3 reads TGTGCCAGCAGCCCGTCCGGTAGTGGGGCCAACGTCCTGACTTTC. This translates into CASSPSGSGANVLTF. Full variable domain (remainder filled in from reference TRBV11-3 and TRBJ2-6): EAGVVQSPRYKIIEKKQPVAFWCNPISGHNTLYWYLQNLGQGPELLIRYENEEAVDDSQLPKDRFSAERLKGVDSTLKIQPAELGDSAVYLCASSPSGSGANVLTFGAGSRLTVL.

The chain combines TRBV28 with TRBJ2-2; no definite D call. The CDR3 extends over 14 amino acids. CDR1 and CDR2 from the germline V gene are MDHEN and SYDVKM. Trimming pared 2 bases from V and 9 bases from J, leaving 13 bases between. CDR3 DNA: TGTGCCAGCAGTTTAGGTGGCATAACCCGGGAGCTGTTTTTT. Translation gives CASSLGGITRELFF.

The count of this clone is one. The V gene is TRBV9, the J gene TRBJ2-1; D possibly corresponds to TRBD1 (5 bases). The CDR3 has 16 amino acids. The V end lost 0 bases, the J end lost 6 bases, and 16 bases lay between the germline ends. Germline values: CDR1 SGDLS, CDR2 YYNGEE. The CDR3 DNA is TGTGCCAGCAGCGTAGCTGGGGCCCCCTGGGGCAATGAGCAGTTCTTC. This codes for CASSVAGAPWGNEQFF.

The CDR3 DNA follows: TGTGCCAGCAGGAACTATGGCTACACCTTC. It translates to CASRNYGYTF. The chain joins TRBV6-1 to TRBJ1-2, with D uncertain. Deletions cut 6 bases from V and 2 bases from J, with 1 base between. This CDR3 is 10 amino acids long. Per germline, CDR1 MNHNS and CDR2 SASEGT.

This sequence joins TRBV5-1 and TRBJ2-5; no clear D gene. CDR3 length: 14 amino acids. V was pared by 2 bases and J by 1 base, with 9 bases between. Germline CDR1 and CDR2: SGHRS and YFSETQ. CDR3 protein: CASSLNSVQETQYF. DNA for the CDR3: TGCGCCAGCAGCTTAAACTCGGTCCAAGAGACCCAGTACTTC.